This TCR beta chain was sequenced in a study of response to subunit inactivated influenza vaccine. TCRdb ran MiXCR on the RT-PCR reads and lists one entry per CDR3 protein. The sample has about 570,000 distinct CDR3 sequences; about 11% are singletons. This CDR3 has 15 amino acids. The V end was cut by 3 bases, the J end by 4 bases, with 12 bases between. Another study also made use of these data, one on T cells expressing NK-cell markers. From that report: The TCR beta cDNA came from 5'RACE template switching with UMIs. Sorted CD3+CD56-NKG2C+, CD3+CD56+NKG2C- and CD3+CD56+NKG2C+ T cells were the source of the TCR beta repertoires. The study found these clonotypes also leading the CD3+CD56-NKG2C+ fraction in four donors. No clear determination of HCMV specificity was made for expanded NKG2C+ T cell clones.

The receptor was isolated from a man in his fifties or sixties who received an inactivated influenza vaccine. V is TRBV12-3 or TRBV12-4 and J is TRBJ2-2, with D possibly matching TRBD2 (6 bases). Specimen: PBMCs from blood, collected on the day of vaccination. For the CDR3, the DNA is TGTGCCAGCAGTTTCCGGGGGTCTAGCACCGGGGAGCTGTTTTTT. Translated: CASSFRGSSTGELFF.